This T cell receptor (beta chain) was identified in a study of cytomegalovirus exposure and HLA in healthy donors. Turning to this clone: Its target is not known.

Healthy individuals who donated bone marrow served as the donors. Findings and caveats of the study: The authors confirmed in vitro that three CMV-associated chains were specific for CMV antigens. Most subjects' HLA-A and HLA-B alleles were reportedly predicted from TCR beta sequences.

Use of 60 Vbeta and 13 Jbeta primers characterized the PCR. Measured with immunoSEQ multiplex PCR; TCRdb has only the in-frame clones, and not every one. The sample lists some 250,000 clones; 82% were seen once. Sequenced: PBMCs. The source is a woman in her thirties or forties in good health and CMV-seropositive.

The CDR3 is CASSPRLAGGTSWSYEQYF. The CDR3 nucleotides read TGTGCCAGCAGTCCCCGACTAGCGGGAGGGACCAGCTGGTCCTACGAGCAGTACTTC. The rearrangement uses TRBV7-6 and TRBJ2-7; 14 bases map to TRBD2. CDR1 and CDR2 (germline): SGHVS, FNYEAQ. Unmatched junction bases numbered 14, after V lost 6 bases and J lost 1 base. The CDR3 spans 19 residues.